This T cell receptor (beta chain) came from a study of T cells in Graves' hyperthyroidism and ophthalmopathy. RNA transcripts gave rise to amplified TCR beta CDR3 regions. TCR CDR3 underwent first-round RT-PCR with the HTBI primer set. From the multiplex PCR reads, TCRdb called clonotypes with MiXCR, one entry per CDR3 protein. The sample has fewer than 200,000 distinct CDR3 sequences; approximately 15% are singletons. This clonotype was picked up many times. The CDR3 spans 14 residues. Germline-derived CDR1 and CDR2 are SEHNR and FQNEAQ (reference sequence). The V end lost 5 bases, the J end lost 10 bases, and 15 bases lay between the germline ends.

V gene TRBV7-9 combines with J gene TRBJ1-6; no definite D call. The receptor was isolated from a woman aged 45-65 years with Graves' hyperthyroidism. Input material: blood. CDR3 amino acids: CASSLTLPRSPLHF. CDR3 bases: TGTGCCAGCAGCCTTACCCTTCCTCGATCACCCCTCCACTTT. Looking up the rest from reference TRBV7-9 and TRBJ1-6 gives the full variable domain: DTGVSQNPRHKITKRGQNVTFRCDPISEHNRLYWYRQTLGQGPEFLTYFQNEAQLEKSRLLSDRFSAERPKGSFSTLEIQRTEQGDSAMYLCASSLTLPRSPLHFGNGTRLTVT.